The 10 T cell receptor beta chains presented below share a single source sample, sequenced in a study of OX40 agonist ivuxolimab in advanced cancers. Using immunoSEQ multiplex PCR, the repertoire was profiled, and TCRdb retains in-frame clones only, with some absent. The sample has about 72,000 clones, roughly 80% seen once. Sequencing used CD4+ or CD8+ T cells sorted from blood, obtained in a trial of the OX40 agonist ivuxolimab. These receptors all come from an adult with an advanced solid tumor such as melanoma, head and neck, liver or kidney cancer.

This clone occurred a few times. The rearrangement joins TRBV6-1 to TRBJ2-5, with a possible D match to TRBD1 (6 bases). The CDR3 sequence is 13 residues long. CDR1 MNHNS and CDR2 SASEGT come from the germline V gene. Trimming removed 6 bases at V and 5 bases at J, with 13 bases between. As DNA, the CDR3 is TGTGCCAGCAGACTACAGGGTCCGGAGACCCAGTACTTC. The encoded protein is CASRLQGPETQYF.

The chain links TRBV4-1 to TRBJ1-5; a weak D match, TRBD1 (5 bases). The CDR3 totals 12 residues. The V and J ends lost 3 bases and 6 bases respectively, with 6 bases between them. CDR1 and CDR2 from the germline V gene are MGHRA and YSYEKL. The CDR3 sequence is CASSQGRQPQHF. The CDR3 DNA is TGCGCCAGCAGCCAGGGGCGTCAGCCCCAGCATTTT.

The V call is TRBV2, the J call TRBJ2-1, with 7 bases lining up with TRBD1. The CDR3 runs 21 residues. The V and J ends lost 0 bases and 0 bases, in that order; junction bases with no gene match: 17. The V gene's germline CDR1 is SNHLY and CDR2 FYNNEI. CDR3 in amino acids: CASSEALRGQSTYLSYNEQFF. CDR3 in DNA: TGTGCCAGCAGTGAAGCGCTTCGGGGACAGTCTACTTACCTCTCCTACAATGAGCAGTTCTTC. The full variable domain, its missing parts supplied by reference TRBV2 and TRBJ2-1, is EPEVTQTPSHQVTQMGQEVILRCVPISNHLYFYWYRQILGQKVEFLVSFYNNEISEKSEIFDDQFSVERPDGSNFTLKIRSTKLEDSAMYFCASSEALRGQSTYLSYNEQFFGPGTRLTVL.

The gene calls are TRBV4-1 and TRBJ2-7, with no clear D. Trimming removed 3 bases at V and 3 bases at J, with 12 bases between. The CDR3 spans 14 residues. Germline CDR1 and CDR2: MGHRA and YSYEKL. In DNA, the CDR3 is TGCGCCAGCAGCCATCAAACTCTAGGCTACGAGCAGTACTTC. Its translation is CASSHQTLGYEQYF.

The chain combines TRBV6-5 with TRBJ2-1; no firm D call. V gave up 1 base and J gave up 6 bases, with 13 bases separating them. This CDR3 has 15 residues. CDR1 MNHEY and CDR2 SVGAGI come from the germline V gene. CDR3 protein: CASSYLAESSNEQFF. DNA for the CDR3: TGTGCCAGCAGTTACTTAGCCGAGTCGAGCAATGAGCAGTTCTTC.

As DNA, the CDR3 is TGTGCCAGCAGCGGGGGTGGGGCTAGCGACGTCTACGAGCAGTACTTC. Its translation is CASSGGGASDVYEQYF. The chain couples TRBV11-2 to TRBJ2-7, with D perhaps TRBD2 (6 bases). The V and J ends lost 5 bases and 3 bases respectively, with 20 bases between them. Germline V gives CDR1 SGHAT, CDR2 FQNNGV. The CDR3 length is 16 residues.

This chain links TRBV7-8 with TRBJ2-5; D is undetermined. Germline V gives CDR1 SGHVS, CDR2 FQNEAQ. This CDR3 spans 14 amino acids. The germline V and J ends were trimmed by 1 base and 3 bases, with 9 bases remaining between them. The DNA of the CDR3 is TGTGCCAGCAGCTTAGGGACCGTCAAAGAGACCCAGTACTTC. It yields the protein CASSLGTVKETQYF.

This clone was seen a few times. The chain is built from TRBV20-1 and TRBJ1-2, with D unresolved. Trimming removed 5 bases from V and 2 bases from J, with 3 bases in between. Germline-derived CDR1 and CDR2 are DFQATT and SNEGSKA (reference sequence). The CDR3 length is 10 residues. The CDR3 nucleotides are TGCAGTGCTGCCAACTATGGCTACACCTTC. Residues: CSAANYGYTF.

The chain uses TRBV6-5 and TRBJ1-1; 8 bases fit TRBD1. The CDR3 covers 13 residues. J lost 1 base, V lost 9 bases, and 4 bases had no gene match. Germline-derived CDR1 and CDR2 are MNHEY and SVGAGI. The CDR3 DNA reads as TGTGCCAGTAAAGACAGGGGGAACACTGAAGCTTTCTTT. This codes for CASKDRGNTEAFF.

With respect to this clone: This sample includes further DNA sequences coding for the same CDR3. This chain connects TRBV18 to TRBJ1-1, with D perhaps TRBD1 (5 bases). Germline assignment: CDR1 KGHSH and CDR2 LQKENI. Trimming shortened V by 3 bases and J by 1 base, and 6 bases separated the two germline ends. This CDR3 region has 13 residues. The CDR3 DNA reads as TGTGCCAGCTCACCCGGACAGAACACTGAAGCTTTCTTT. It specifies CASSPGQNTEAFF.